This TCR beta chain derives from a study of CD8 T cells in Susac syndrome. Study results and limitations: Acknowledgment was made by the study that its TCR sequencing and HLA analysis involved a relatively small number of individuals.

The CDR3 has 14 amino acids. Germline V lookup: CDR1 SQVTM, CDR2 ANQGSEA. Trimming shortened V by 0 bases and J by 3 bases, and 11 bases separated the two germline ends. Details on this clonotype: What it binds is not known.

The RNA, 0.5 to 1 ug, was put through reverse transcription using random hexamers. immunoSEQ multiplex PCR amplified TCR beta CDR3 across 54 Vbeta, 13 Jbeta. One entry per CDR3 protein, called by TCRdb with MiXCR from the immunoSEQ multiplex PCR reads. In the table there are about 300,000 distinct CDR3 sequences, around 89% of which are singletons. Both CD4+ and CD8+ T cells were negatively isolated, and TEMRA cells underwent FACS enrichment. This TCR came from a human donor with multiple sclerosis. The sequenced sample consisted of CD8+ T cells from PBMCs. The rearrangement joins TRBV29-1 to TRBJ1-1; D perhaps matches TRBD1 (6 bases). Written as DNA, the CDR3 is TGCAGCGTTGAAGATCAAGGGGGGGACACTGAAGCTTTCTTT. Protein sequence: CSVEDQGGDTEAFF.